The present T cell receptor (beta chain) was sequenced within a study of TIL therapy for anti-PD-1-resistant metastatic lung cancer. Stated time point: pre-treatment sample, taken before nivolumab and TIL therapy. The immunoSEQ assay was v3. Assay used: immunoSEQ multiplex PCR; TCRdb lists only in-frame clones, some missing. The sample has 40,000 to 60,000 clones, around three quarters seen once. Specimen: blood, collected at baseline. The origin of this receptor is a woman aged 30-85 years with non-small cell lung cancer.

The CDR3 here is CAITLGGAGNEQFF. The CDR3 DNA follows: TGTGCCATCACCCTGGGGGGGGCGGGCAATGAGCAGTTCTTC. This rearrangement joins TRBV13 to TRBJ2-1; tentatively, D is TRBD2 (7 bases). Germline values: CDR1 PRHDT, CDR2 FYEKMQ (reference sequence). The CDR3 sequence is 14 residues long. Trimming removed 10 bases at V and 6 bases at J, with 19 bases between.